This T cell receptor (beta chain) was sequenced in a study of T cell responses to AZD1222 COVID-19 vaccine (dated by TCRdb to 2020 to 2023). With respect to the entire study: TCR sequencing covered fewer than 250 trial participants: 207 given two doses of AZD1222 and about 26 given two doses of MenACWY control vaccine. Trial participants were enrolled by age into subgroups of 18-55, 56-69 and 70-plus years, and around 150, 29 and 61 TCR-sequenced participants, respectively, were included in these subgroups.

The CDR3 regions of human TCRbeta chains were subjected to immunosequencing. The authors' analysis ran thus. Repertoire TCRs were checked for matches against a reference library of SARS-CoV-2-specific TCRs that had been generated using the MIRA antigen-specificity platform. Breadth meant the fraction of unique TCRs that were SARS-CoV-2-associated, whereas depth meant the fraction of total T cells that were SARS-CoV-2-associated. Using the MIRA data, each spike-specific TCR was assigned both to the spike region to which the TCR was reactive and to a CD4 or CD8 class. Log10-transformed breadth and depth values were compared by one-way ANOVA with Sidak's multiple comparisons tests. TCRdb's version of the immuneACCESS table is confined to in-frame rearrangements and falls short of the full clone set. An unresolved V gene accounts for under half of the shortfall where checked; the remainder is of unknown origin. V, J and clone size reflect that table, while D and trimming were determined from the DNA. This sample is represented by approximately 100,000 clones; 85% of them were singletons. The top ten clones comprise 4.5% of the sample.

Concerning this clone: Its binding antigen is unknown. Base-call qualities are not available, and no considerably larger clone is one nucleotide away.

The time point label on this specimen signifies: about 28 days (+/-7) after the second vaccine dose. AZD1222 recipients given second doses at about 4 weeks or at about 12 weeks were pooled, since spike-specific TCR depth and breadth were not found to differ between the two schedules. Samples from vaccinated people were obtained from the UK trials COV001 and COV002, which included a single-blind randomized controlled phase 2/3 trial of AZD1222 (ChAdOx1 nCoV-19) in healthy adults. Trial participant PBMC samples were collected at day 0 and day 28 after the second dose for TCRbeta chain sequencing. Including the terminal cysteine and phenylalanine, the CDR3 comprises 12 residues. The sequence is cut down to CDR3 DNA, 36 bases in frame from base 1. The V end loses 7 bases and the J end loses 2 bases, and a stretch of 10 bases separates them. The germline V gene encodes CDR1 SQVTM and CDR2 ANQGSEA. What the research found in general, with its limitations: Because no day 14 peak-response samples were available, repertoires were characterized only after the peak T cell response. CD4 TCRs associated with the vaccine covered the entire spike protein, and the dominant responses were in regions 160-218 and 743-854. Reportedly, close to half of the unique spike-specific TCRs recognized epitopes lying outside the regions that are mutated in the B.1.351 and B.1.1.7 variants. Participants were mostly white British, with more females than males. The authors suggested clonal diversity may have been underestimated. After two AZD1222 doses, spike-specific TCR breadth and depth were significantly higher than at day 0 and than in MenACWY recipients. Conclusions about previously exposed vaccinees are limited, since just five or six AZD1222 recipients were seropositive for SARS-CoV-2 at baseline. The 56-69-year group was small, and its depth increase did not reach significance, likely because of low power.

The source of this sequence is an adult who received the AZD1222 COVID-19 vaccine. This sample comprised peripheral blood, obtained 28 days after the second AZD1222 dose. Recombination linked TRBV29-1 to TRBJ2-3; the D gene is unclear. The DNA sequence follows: TGCAGCGGGCTACTTAACACAGATACGCAGTATTTT. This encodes CSGLLNTDTQYF.